Following are 25 T cell receptor beta chains from one sample sequenced in a study of cytomegalovirus exposure and HLA in healthy donors (dated by TCRdb to about 2017). Libraries were built with the immunoSEQ multiplex PCR assay. For the multiplex PCR, a mixture combining 60 forward primers for TCR Vbeta segments and 13 reverse primers for TCR Jbeta segments was used. Imported from immuneACCESS, the table was reduced by TCRdb to in-frame sequences with V and J called. These copies leave out some clones; in studies compared against another copy, an unresolved V gene accounts for under half, and the cause of the remainder is not known. Recorded for this sample are 150,000 to 200,000 clones; approximately 81% of them occurred a single time. The ten largest account for around 2.1% of the sample. Sequences were obtained from PBMCs. The origin of the receptors is a woman between 18 and 29 years old in good health and CMV-seropositive.

The chain recombines TRBV29-1 with TRBJ1-2, with 8 bases fitting TRBD1. The germline V gene has CDR1 SQVTM and CDR2 ANQGSEA. V shed 1 base, J shed 8 bases, and the junction held 3 bases outside the gene matches. The CDR3 is 12 amino acids. The CDR3 nucleotides are TGCAGCGTTGAAGCAGGGGGCTGGGGCTACACCTTC. Translation: CSVEAGGWGYTF.

This chain connects TRBV7-3 to TRBJ2-3; 13 bases fit TRBD2. V shed 5 bases, J shed 9 bases, and the junction held 11 bases outside the gene matches. Germline CDR1 reads SGHTA; CDR2 reads FQGTGA. This CDR3 has 16 amino acids. DNA for the CDR3: TGTGCCAGCAGCCTACGGACTAGCGGGGGCGCTGGGACGCAGTATTTT. Residues: CASSLRTSGGAGTQYF.

The V call is TRBV30, the J call TRBJ1-3, with D unresolved. The CDR3 is made up of 14 amino acids. The germline CDR1 and CDR2 sequences are GTSNPN and SVGIG (reference sequence). The V gene lost 0 bases and the J gene lost 3 bases, with 9 bases spanning the gap. In DNA, the CDR3 is TGTGCCTGGAGTGTAAGTGCACTTGGAAACACCATATATTTT. Its protein product is CAWSVSALGNTIYF.

The chain combines TRBV2 with TRBJ2-3; no firm D call. The V gene's germline CDR1 is SNHLY and CDR2 FYNNEI. Trimming took off 3 bases at V and 0 bases at J, with 10 bases between the two ends. This CDR3 region has 15 residues. The CDR3, as DNA: TGTGCCAGCAGTGACGCGATTCCTAGCACAGATACGCAGTATTTT. The encoded protein is CASSDAIPSTDTQYF.

The chain recombines TRBV15 with TRBJ2-3; D possibly corresponds to TRBD2 (6 bases). Trimming stripped 0 bases from V and 1 base from J, with 11 bases between. The CDR3 spans 16 residues. Germline-derived CDR1 and CDR2 are LNHNV and YYDKDF (reference sequence). The CDR3 DNA follows: TGTGCCACCAGCAGAGATCTGGGCGGGGGCACAGATACGCAGTATTTT. Amino acid sequence: CATSRDLGGGTDTQYF.

This sequence joins TRBV7-9 and TRBJ1-2; D is possibly TRBD1 (5 bases). This CDR3 comprises 16 residues. V was shortened by 1 base and J by 4 bases, with 16 bases between the two germline ends. Germline CDR1 and CDR2: SEHNR and FQNEAQ (reference sequence). The CDR3 sequence: CASSLDPGREVYGYTF. CDR3 bases: TGTGCCAGCAGCTTAGATCCAGGGAGGGAAGTCTATGGCTACACCTTC.

V gene TRBV4-1 combines with J gene TRBJ2-1, with TRBD1 matching 9 bases. Per germline, CDR1 MGHRA and CDR2 YSYEKL. The trim removed 0 bases at V and 7 bases at J, leaving 7 bases unmatched. The CDR3 extends over 16 amino acids. The CDR3: CASSQEGTGLVNEQFF. The CDR3 DNA sequence: TGCGCCAGCAGCCAAGAGGGGACAGGGTTAGTGAATGAGCAGTTCTTC.

The rearrangement uses TRBV5-1 and TRBJ2-5; 10 nucleotides match TRBD1. This CDR3 has 14 amino acids. Germline CDR1 and CDR2: SGHRS and YFSETQ. The trim removed 4 bases at V and 5 bases at J, leaving 5 bases unmatched. Written as DNA, the CDR3 is TGCGCCAGCAGCGCCGGGACAGGGGTTGAGACCCAGTACTTC. Translated: CASSAGTGVETQYF.

This chain joins TRBV14 and TRBJ2-3; 7 nucleotides match TRBD1. Germline V gene data show CDR1 as SGHDN and CDR2 as FVKESK. V lost 4 bases to trimming and J lost 5 bases; unmatched junction nucleotides: 6. The CDR3 consists of 14 residues. The CDR3 DNA reads TGTGCCAGCAGCCGAGGGGGCTGGGGAGATACGCAGTATTTT. Its protein is CASSRGGWGDTQYF.

The chain combines TRBV7-9 with TRBJ1-4; 8 bases line up with TRBD1. The V and J ends lost 8 bases and 5 bases, in that order; junction bases with no gene match: 10. The CDR3 runs 15 residues. Germline V lookup: CDR1 SEHNR, CDR2 FQNEAQ (reference sequence). CDR3 in amino acids: CASGGQGQGNEKLFF. For the CDR3, the DNA is TGTGCCAGCGGCGGACAGGGCCAAGGGAATGAAAAACTGTTTTTT. The whole variable domain, remainder taken from reference TRBV7-9 and TRBJ1-4, is DTGVSQNPRHKITKRGQNVTFRCDPISEHNRLYWYRQTLGQGPEFLTYFQNEAQLEKSRLLSDRFSAERPKGSFSTLEIQRTEQGDSAMYLCASGGQGQGNEKLFFGSGTQLSVL.

This clone was observed a handful of times. The gene calls are TRBV7-3 and TRBJ2-3, with TRBD2 as a possible D gene (7 bases). This CDR3 has 14 amino acids. CDR1 is SGHTA, CDR2 FQGTGA, per germline. V was clipped by 5 bases and J by 4 bases, with 13 bases between them. This chain's CDR3 is CASSKGGGPDTQYF. CDR3 sequence (DNA): TGTGCCAGCAGCAAAGGGGGGGGGCCAGATACGCAGTATTTT.

V gene TRBV5-1 combines with J gene TRBJ1-3; 7 nucleotides line up with TRBD1. Unmatched junction bases numbered 4, after V lost 4 bases and J lost 0 bases. CDR3 length: 15 amino acids. CDR1 and CDR2 from the germline V gene are SGHRS and YFSETQ. The CDR3, as DNA: TGCGCCAGCAGCGTGGGACAGAACTCTGGAAACACCATATATTTT. Residues: CASSVGQNSGNTIYF.

The V gene is TRBV5-1, the J gene TRBJ2-3; 14 positions match TRBD2. Trimming removed 4 bases from V and 5 bases from J; junction bases left unmatched: 6. Germline loops: CDR1 SGHRS, CDR2 YFSETQ. This CDR3 is 16 amino acids long. CDR3 loop: CASSLGLAGAKDTQYF. CDR3 in DNA: TGCGCCAGCAGCCTGGGACTAGCGGGGGCCAAAGATACGCAGTATTTT.

The chain carries TRBV12-5 and TRBJ1-3; tentative D call: TRBD1 (5 bases). Trimming pared 6 bases from V and 4 bases from J, leaving 10 bases between. CDR3 length: 13 residues. CDR1 LGHNT and CDR2 FRNRAP come from the germline V gene. CDR3 sequence reads: CASGSGGGNTIYF. Here the CDR3 DNA reads TGTGCTAGTGGCTCGGGGGGAGGAAACACCATATATTTT.

The chain joins TRBV19 to TRBJ1-1; 8 nucleotides line up with TRBD1. The V and J ends lost 4 bases and 3 bases, in that order; junction bases with no gene match: 1. The CDR3 is 13 residues long. Germline V gene data show CDR1 as LNHDA and CDR2 as SQIVND (reference sequence). The CDR3 DNA sequence: TGTGCCAGTAGTACGACAGGGGACACTGAAGCTTTCTTT. Protein sequence: CASSTTGDTEAFF. The full variable domain, rest sourced from reference TRBV19 and TRBJ1-1, is DGGITQSPKYLFRKEGQNVTLSCEQNLNHDAMYWYRQDPGQGLRLIYYSQIVNDFQKGDIAEGYSVSREKKESFPLTVTSAQKNPTAFYLCASSTTGDTEAFFGQGTRLTVV.

The chain has TRBV4-1 and TRBJ2-1; 10 positions agree with TRBD1. The CDR3 is 16 amino acids. With V trimmed by 0 bases and J by 8 bases, 7 bases remained unmatched. Germline CDR1 reads MGHRA; CDR2 reads YSYEKL. The CDR3 DNA reads TGCGCCAGCAGCCAAGAGGGGACAGGGGTAAAGGATGAGCAGTTCTTC. The encoded protein is CASSQEGTGVKDEQFF.

V and J are TRBV18 and TRBJ1-1; tentative D call: TRBD1 (5 bases). The CDR3 has 13 residues. Germline values: CDR1 KGHSH, CDR2 LQKENI. V was trimmed by 4 bases and J by 1 base, leaving 7 bases between them. The DNA of the CDR3 is TGTGCCAGCTCACGGGACTGGAACACTGAAGCTTTCTTT. Its protein product is CASSRDWNTEAFF. The full variable domain, with the rest looked up from reference TRBV18 and TRBJ1-1, is NAGVMQNPRHLVRRRGQEARLRCSPMKGHSHVYWYRQLPEEGLKFMVYLQKENIIDESGMPKERFSAEFPKEGPSILRIQQVVRGDSAAYFCASSRDWNTEAFFGQGTRLTVV.

The chain combines TRBV6-5 with TRBJ2-7; maybe TRBD1 (7 bases). V lost 6 bases and J lost 7, with 16 bases in between. Germline values: CDR1 MNHEY, CDR2 SVGAGI. This CDR3 contains 13 residues. The DNA of the CDR3 is TGTGCCAGCAGGGCGGGACAGTCGGGGGAGCAGTACGTC. It specifies CASRAGQSGEQYV.

Turning to this clone: A junction boundary mismatches the germline segment, possibly from a read error. The chain uses TRBV7-6 and TRBJ2-7; maybe TRBD1 (5 bases). The CDR3 spans 13 residues. Germline V CDR1 and CDR2: SGHVS, FNYEAQ. As DNA, the CDR3 is TGTGCCAGCAGCCCCCCTTTCGGACACGAGCAGTGCTTC. Translation: CASSPPFGHEQCF.

The genes are TRBV7-9 and TRBJ2-7; D perhaps matches TRBD2 (6 bases). The CDR3 covers 14 residues. Germline V lookup: CDR1 SEHNR, CDR2 FQNEAQ (reference sequence). V was pared by 3 bases and J by 2 bases, with 11 bases between. CDR3 nucleotides: TGTGCCAGCAGCTTGGGGGGACTTGCCTACGAGCAGTACTTC. Encoded protein: CASSLGGLAYEQYF.

The genes are TRBV7-2 and TRBJ2-2; D is ambiguous. The CDR3 contains 12 residues. The V end was cut by 3 bases, the J end by 7 bases, with 6 bases between. CDR1 is SGHTA and CDR2 is FQGNSA in the germline V gene. CDR3 sequence (DNA): TGTGCCAGCAGCTTCTCCGGCGGGGAGCTGTTTTTT. Encoded protein: CASSFSGGELFF.

The J gene is TRBJ1-1, the V gene TRBV6-5; D might be TRBD1 (5 bases). Trimming cost V 1 base and J 12 bases, with 12 bases left between them. This CDR3 contains 12 residues. Germline CDR1 MNHEY, CDR2 SVGAGI. Here the CDR3 reads CASSYLGGGPFF. CDR3 in DNA: TGTGCCAGCAGTTACTTAGGCGGGGGACCTTTCTTT.

This sequence joins TRBV7-2 and TRBJ1-3; no clear D gene. The CDR3 length is 15 residues. The V gene lost 2 bases and the J gene lost 3 bases, with 11 bases spanning the gap. From germline, CDR1 is SGHTA and CDR2 FQGNSA. Here the CDR3 reads CASSLSRSGGNTIYF. The DNA for the CDR3 is TGTGCCAGCAGCTTATCTCGGTCCGGTGGAAACACCATATATTTT.

This sequence joins TRBV5-1 and TRBJ2-1, with D maybe TRBD1 (6 bases). The CDR3 is 14 amino acids. Deletions cut 1 base from V and 2 bases from J, with 7 bases between. Germline lookup yields CDR1 SGHRS and CDR2 YFSETQ. The CDR3: CASSLTGTYNEQFF. The CDR3 DNA is TGCGCCAGCAGCTTGACAGGGACCTACAATGAGCAGTTCTTC. Full variable domain (remainder filled in from reference TRBV5-1 and TRBJ2-1): KAGVTQTPRYLIKTRGQQVTLSCSPISGHRSVSWYQQTPGQGLQFLFEYFSETQRNKGNFPGRFSGRQFSNSRSEMNVSTLELGDSALYLCASSLTGTYNEQFFGPGTRLTVL.

This chain connects TRBV19 to TRBJ2-2, with TRBD2 matching over 8 bases. This CDR3 has 15 amino acids. Germline V gene lookup returns CDR1 LNHDA and CDR2 SQIVND (reference sequence). The DNA of the CDR3 is TGTGCTACTACCGGCGGGATAGCGGGGTGGGGGGAGCTGTTTTTT. Translating gives CATTGGIAGWGELFF.